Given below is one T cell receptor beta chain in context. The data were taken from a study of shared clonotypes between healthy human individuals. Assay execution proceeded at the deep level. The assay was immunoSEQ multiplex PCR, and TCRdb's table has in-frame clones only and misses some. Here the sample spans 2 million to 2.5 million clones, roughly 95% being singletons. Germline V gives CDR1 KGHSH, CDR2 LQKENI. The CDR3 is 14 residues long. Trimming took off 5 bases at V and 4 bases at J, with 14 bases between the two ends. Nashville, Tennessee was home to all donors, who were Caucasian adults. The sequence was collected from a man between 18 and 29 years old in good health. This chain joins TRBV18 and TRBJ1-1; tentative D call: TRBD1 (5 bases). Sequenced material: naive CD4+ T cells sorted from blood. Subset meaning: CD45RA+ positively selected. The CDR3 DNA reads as TGTGCCAGCTCATCGACCCCAGGGCTCACTGAAGCTTTCTTT. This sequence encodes CASSSTPGLTEAFF.